This TCR beta chain was captured in a study of T cells in tumors and immune-related adverse events. Unmatched junction bases numbered 11, after V lost 7 bases and J lost 7 bases. Germline CDR1 MNHNS, CDR2 SASEGT. The CDR3 is 15 amino acids. Assay used: immunoSEQ multiplex PCR; TCRdb lists only in-frame clones, some missing. In the table there are 6,500 to 8,500 clones, around 94% of which are singletons. V gene TRBV6-1 combines with J gene TRBJ2-3, with TRBD2 matching 10 bases. This clonotype originated in a female donor with metastatic renal cell carcinoma. The sample here was lymph node tissue, taken from a patient treated with anti-PD-1 therapy. In nucleotides, the CDR3 is TGTGCCAGCAAATCCGGGACTAGCGAAACAAATACGCAGTATTTT. It is translated as CASKSGTSETNTQYF.